The entry below gives a single T cell receptor beta chain sequence along with its context. Sequencing used immunoSEQ multiplex PCR; TCRdb keeps in-frame clones, though not all of them. The sample carries more than 200,000 clones, approximately 90% recorded once. These data originate in a study of blood T cell repertoires in COVID-19. In germline, CDR1 is SGHTA, CDR2 FQGNSA. With V trimmed by 0 bases and J by 0 bases, 1 base remained unmatched. This CDR3 is 16 amino acids long. V is TRBV7-2 and J is TRBJ2-7; 11 bases fit TRBD2. Specimen: peripheral blood. The clonotype comes from a man younger than 30 with active or convalescent COVID-19. CDR3 sequence (DNA): TGTGCCAGCAGCTTAGCGGGGACTAGCGGCTCCTACGAGCAGTACTTC. This translates into CASSLAGTSGSYEQYF. The full variable domain, its missing parts supplied by reference TRBV7-2 and TRBJ2-7, is GAGVSQSPSNKVTEKGKDVELRCDPISGHTALYWYRQSLGQGLEFLIYFQGNSAPDKSGLPSDRFSAERTGGSVSTLTIQRTQQEDSAVYLCASSLAGTSGSYEQYFGPGTRLTVT.